What follows are 15 T cell receptor beta chains derived from one specimen sequenced in a study of cytomegalovirus exposure and HLA in healthy donors. Both 60 Vbeta primers and 13 Jbeta primers went into the PCR. The data were produced by immunoSEQ multiplex PCR, yet TCRdb's version contains in-frame clones alone and is incomplete. Altogether around 130,000 clones are present, around 80% being singletons, with the ten largest covering 1.8%. The sequenced sample was PBMCs. All receptors come from a middle-aged man in good health and CMV-seronegative.

V and J are TRBV5-4 and TRBJ2-1; D ambiguous. Germline assignment: CDR1 SGHNT and CDR2 YYREEE (reference sequence). CDR3 size: 16 residues. The V gene lost 0 bases and the J gene lost 2 bases, with 12 bases spanning the gap. CDR3 bases: TGTGCCAGCAGCTTGGGACAACTGATAACCTACAATGAGCAGTTCTTC. Amino acid sequence: CASSLGQLITYNEQFF.

The chain links TRBV19 to TRBJ1-5; 10 positions match TRBD1. V shed 2 bases and J 7 bases; nucleotides not matched to a gene: 8. The CDR3 has 16 residues. Germline values: CDR1 LNHDA, CDR2 SQIVND (reference sequence). The CDR3 DNA reads as TGTGCCAGTAGTATATTTAGGGACAGGGGAGACCAGCCCCAGCATTTT. This sequence encodes CASSIFRDRGDQPQHF.

This clone was picked up a small number of times. The V gene is TRBV5-4, the J gene TRBJ1-3; D perhaps matches TRBD1 (6 bases). This CDR3 has 16 residues. Between the trimmed V and J ends, which lost 2 bases and 4 bases, there was a span of 16 bases. The germline gives CDR1 SGHNT, CDR2 YYREEE (reference sequence). The CDR3 loop reads CASSFNAAGAGNTIYF. The CDR3 nucleotides are TGTGCCAGCAGCTTTAACGCGGCAGGGGCAGGAAACACCATATATTTT.

This sequence joins TRBV19 and TRBJ2-3; TRBD1 aligns across 8 bases. V shed 3 bases and J 9 bases; nucleotides not matched to a gene: 11. The CDR3 length is 15 residues. The V gene's germline CDR1 is LNHDA and CDR2 SQIVND (reference sequence). The CDR3 spells CASSIGSGGGQTQYF. CDR3 bases: TGTGCCAGTAGTATCGGGTCAGGGGGCGGACAGACGCAGTATTTT.

This chain connects TRBV7-2 to TRBJ1-1; 8 nucleotides align to TRBD1. The CDR3 consists of 15 residues. With V trimmed by 1 base and J by 4 bases, 5 bases remained unmatched. CDR1 and CDR2 (germline): SGHTA, FQGNSA. CDR3 loop: CASSLGTGMGTEAFF. In nucleotides, the CDR3 is TGTGCCAGCAGCTTAGGGACAGGGATGGGCACTGAAGCTTTCTTT.

The chain is built from TRBV6-5 and TRBJ2-7; tentatively, D is TRBD2 (6 bases). Deletions cut 6 bases from V and 4 bases from J, with 19 bases between. This CDR3 has 15 amino acids. CDR1 MNHEY and CDR2 SVGAGI come from the germline V gene. The CDR3 DNA reads as TGTGCCAGCAGGTTGGAGGCTAGCGCGGAATACGAGCAGTACTTC. Translating gives CASRLEASAEYEQYF.

This clone has just a few counts. The genes are TRBV7-9 and TRBJ2-1; tentative D call: TRBD2 (6 bases). Trimming stripped 1 base from V and 10 bases from J, with 20 bases between. The CDR3 spans 16 residues. CDR1 is SEHNR, CDR2 FQNEAQ, per germline (reference sequence). CDR3 loop: CASSLESGRTSFEQFF. The CDR3 DNA follows: TGTGCCAGCAGCTTAGAGTCGGGGAGGACTTCCTTCGAGCAGTTCTTC.

This chain links TRBV2 with TRBJ2-5; D is possibly TRBD2 (6 bases). Trimming pared 5 bases from V and 9 bases from J, leaving 13 bases between. The CDR3 is made up of 12 amino acids. Germline V gene sequence: CDR1 SNHLY, CDR2 FYNNEI. For the CDR3, the DNA is TGTGCCAGCAGTTGGTCCGGGGAGGCCCAGTACTTC. Protein: CASSWSGEAQYF.

This clone was seen a few times. The chain links TRBV2 to TRBJ2-3; a weak D match, TRBD2 (5 bases). With 7 bases removed from V and 4 bases from J, the gap between germline ends came to 15 bases. The CDR3 is 14 amino acids. CDR1 SNHLY and CDR2 FYNNEI come from the germline V gene. CDR3 protein: CASKRDGSADTQYF. The CDR3 nucleotides read TGTGCCAGCAAGAGGGATGGGAGCGCAGATACGCAGTATTTT.

This clone has a single count. This sequence joins TRBV7-9 and TRBJ1-2; the match to TRBD1 covers 8 bases. This CDR3 is built from 17 residues. Unmatched junction bases numbered 7, after V lost 1 base and J lost 0 bases. Germline CDR1 SEHNR, CDR2 FQNEAQ (reference sequence). CDR3 in DNA: TGTGCCAGCAGCTTAGAGCCGGGACAGGTATCTAACTATGGCTACACCTTC. As protein: CASSLEPGQVSNYGYTF.

V is TRBV28 and J is TRBJ2-1; 7 bases line up with TRBD1. Germline CDR1 reads MDHEN; CDR2 reads SYDVKM. The CDR3 consists of 15 residues. V shed 5 bases and J 8 bases; nucleotides not matched to a gene: 12. Here the CDR3 DNA reads TGTGCCAGCAGTAAAGACAGGGTTGGGAGTGATGAGCAGTTCTTC. Translating gives CASSKDRVGSDEQFF.

This clone was found a few times. The V call is TRBV9, the J call TRBJ1-2; D gene ambiguous. V gave up 0 bases and J gave up 4 bases, with 13 bases separating them. Per germline, CDR1 SGDLS and CDR2 YYNGEE. The CDR3 totals 15 residues. The CDR3: CASSVAPGPLYGYTF. CDR3 nucleotide sequence: TGTGCCAGCAGCGTAGCCCCTGGCCCTCTCTATGGCTACACCTTC.

The rearrangement uses TRBV7-2 and TRBJ1-4; 8 bases are a match to TRBD1. The germline V gene has CDR1 SGHTA and CDR2 FQGNSA. After removal of 5 bases from V and 5 bases from J, the junction contained 4 bases not matched to a gene. This CDR3 comprises 14 residues. The CDR3 loop reads CASSPRTGNEKLFF. CDR3 sequence (DNA): TGTGCCAGCAGCCCTAGGACAGGGAATGAAAAACTGTTTTTT.

The chain joins TRBV30 to TRBJ2-7, with TRBD2 matching over 9 bases. V shed 3 bases, J shed 12 bases, and the junction held 12 bases outside the gene matches. This CDR3 contains 13 residues. CDR1 GTSNPN and CDR2 SVGIG come from the germline V gene (reference sequence). Written as DNA, the CDR3 is TGTGCCTGGAGGGGGGATTCTAGCGGGGCCTCGTACTTC. Its translation is CAWRGDSSGASYF.

The chain has TRBV7-9 and TRBJ2-7, with 7 bases aligning to TRBD2. Per germline, CDR1 SEHNR and CDR2 FQNEAQ (reference sequence). CDR3 size: 15 residues. Unmatched junction bases numbered 10, after V lost 5 bases and J lost 3 bases. In DNA form, the CDR3 reads TGTGCCAGCAGCACCTACGGGGGGAAAGACTACGAGCAGTACTTC. This gives the protein CASSTYGGKDYEQYF.